This T cell receptor beta chain was captured by sequencing in a study of CD8 T cells in ankylosing spondylitis. Whole-study findings and limits: Seemingly characteristic of ankylosing spondylitis blood was a TCR beta motif consisting of about 8 highly homologous variants. There was reportedly significant enrichment of clones that were disease-linked in matched ankylosing spondylitis synovial fluid.

CDR3 size: 13 residues. Germline assignment: CDR1 DFQATT and CDR2 SNEGSKA (reference sequence). The V end lost 6 bases, the J end lost 1 base, and 11 bases lay between the germline ends. This clonotype showed up many times. Its antigen remains unidentified. Quantitative 5'-RACE with molecular barcodes generated TCR beta libraries. TCRdb passed the 5' RACE reads through MiXCR, listing each CDR3 protein once. The sample records about 140,000 distinct CDR3 sequences, roughly an eighth being singletons. The sequenced sample consisted of blood, either unsorted or a sorted T cell fraction (not recorded which). The chain joins TRBV20-1 to TRBJ2-3, with D possibly matching TRBD1 (6 bases). The clonotype was recovered from a female donor with ankylosing spondylitis or in good health (not recorded which). The CDR3 spells CSAKRQGTDTQYF. CDR3 sequence (DNA): TGCAGTGCCAAAAGACAGGGCACAGATACGCAGTATTTT.